This T cell receptor beta chain was obtained from a study of cytomegalovirus exposure and HLA in healthy donors. Whole-study results and caveats: Sequencing artifact likely explains a cluster of highly shared sequence variants.

A word on this clone: Antigen: not known.

This CDR3 contains 14 residues. With 7 bases removed from V and 0 bases from J, the gap between germline ends came to 10 bases. The germline V gene has CDR1 SEHNR and CDR2 FQNEAQ (reference sequence). This PCR relied on a set of 60 Vbeta primers and 13 Jbeta primers. Method: immunoSEQ multiplex PCR; TCRdb's copy keeps in-frame clones and lacks some. The sample holds under 90,000 clones; about three quarters are singletons and the top ten take 3%. V usage is TRBV7-9 and J usage is TRBJ2-1, with D possibly TRBD1 on 6 matching bases. The sequence came from a man between 45 and 60 years old in good health and CMV-seropositive. Sequencing used PBMCs. DNA for the CDR3: TGTGCCAGCAAGGGGGAGAGCTCCTACAATGAGCAGTTCTTC. This gives the protein CASKGESSYNEQFF.